A selection of T cell receptor beta chains follows, all from one sample in a study of blood T cell repertoires in COVID-19. Sequencing was performed with immunoSEQ multiplex PCR; in TCRdb, only in-frame clones are kept and a portion is missing. The table lists approximately 490,000 clones, approximately 86% of them singletons, with 0.7% in the top ten. Sequenced: PBMCs or T cells enriched from blood (not recorded which). The receptor set was obtained from a woman aged 18-29 years who had recovered from COVID-19. Each CDR3 is given with its conserved first and last residue. Fields, in order: V gene, clone size, J gene, D gene, CDR3 protein, CDR3 DNA. The D gene is left open where the match is weak. Rows may omit the clone size; those that give it use once, few, many or a size class.

TRBV9	once	TRBJ2-3	.	CASSVTLLGTDTQYF	TGTGCCAGCAGCGTGACCCTCCTAGGCACAGATACGCAGTATTTT
TRBV4-1	.	TRBJ2-3	TRBD2	CASSQPIAGPTQYF	TGCGCCAGCAGCCAACCTATAGCGGGACCTACGCAGTATTTT
TRBV23-1	.	TRBJ1-5	.	CASSQGPRPQHF	TGCGCCAGCAGTCAAGGTCCCAGGCCCCAGCATTTT
TRBV6-5	.	TRBJ1-2	.	CASSYLEGGDYGYTF	TGTGCCAGCAGTTATTTAGAGGGTGGGGACTATGGCTACACCTTC
TRBV27	.	TRBJ1-5	.	CASSLSHSSNQPQHF	TGTGCCAGCAGTTTATCCCACAGTTCCAATCAGCCCCAGCATTTT
TRBV7-3	.	TRBJ2-5	TRBD1	CASSLGTGELQETQYF	TGTGCCAGCAGCCTTGGGACAGGGGAACTCCAAGAGACCCAGTACTTC
TRBV24-1	.	TRBJ1-1	.	CATSADLIEGTEAFF	TGTGCCACCAGTGCCGATCTCATTGAGGGAACTGAAGCTTTCTTT
TRBV23-1	.	TRBJ2-3	TRBD2	CASSHTRGRWGWDTQYF	TGCGCCAGCAGTCATACCCGCGGGAGATGGGGTTGGGATACGCAGTATTTT
TRBV5-5	few	TRBJ1-1	.	CASSPRGIGAFF	TGTGCCAGCAGCCCCCGGGGGATTGGAGCTTTCTTT
TRBV5-6	.	TRBJ1-5	TRBD1	CASSFRDRAQPQHF	TGTGCCAGCAGCTTTCGGGACAGGGCTCAGCCCCAGCATTTT
TRBV4-2	few	TRBJ2-7	.	CASSQERSTYEQYF	TGTGCCAGCAGCCAAGAGAGATCGACCTACGAGCAGTACTTC
TRBV2	once	TRBJ1-3	TRBD1	CASSRTGGDNTIYF	TGTGCCAGCAGCCGGACAGGGGGTGATAACACCATATATTTT
TRBV10-3	.	TRBJ2-7	TRBD1	CAIRQDRAGSYEQYF	TGTGCCATCAGACAGGACAGGGCTGGATCCTACGAGCAGTACTTC
TRBV5-1	.	TRBJ2-1	TRBD1	CASSRDQGASRSEQFF	TGCGCCAGCAGTCGAGATCAGGGGGCCTCGAGGAGTGAGCAGTTCTTC
TRBV2	once	TRBJ1-6	.	CASMATWNSPLHF	TGTGCCAGTATGGCAACCTGGAATTCACCCCTCCACTTT
TRBV6-5	.	TRBJ1-2	TRBD1	CASSRRDRTDGYTF	TGTGCCAGCAGTCGCCGGGACAGAACGGATGGCTACACCTTC
TRBV6-5	.	TRBJ2-5	.	CASRPLGAIQETQYF	TGTGCCAGCAGGCCTCTGGGGGCCATACAAGAGACCCAGTACTTC
TRBV25-1	.	TRBJ1-5	TRBD1	CASSERQGFQPQHF	TGTGCCAGCAGTGAGAGACAGGGGTTCCAGCCCCAGCATTTT
TRBV28	.	TRBJ1-5	TRBD1	CASSRQGGGQPQHF	TGTGCCAGCAGTCGACAGGGGGGTGGTCAGCCCCAGCATTTT
TRBV29-1	.	TRBJ1-1	.	CSVSTRGNTEAFF	TGCAGCGTTTCGACACGGGGGAACACTGAAGCTTTCTTT
TRBV11-2	.	TRBJ2-3	.	CASRFGRGRSSTDTQYF	TGTGCCAGCAGATTCGGGAGGGGGCGATCTAGCACAGATACGCAGTATTTT
TRBV6-6	.	TRBJ2-1	.	CASSYDKSYNEQFF	TGTGCCAGCAGTTACGACAAGTCCTACAATGAGCAGTTCTTC
TRBV30	.	TRBJ2-1	TRBD2	CAWNAAGVSYNEQFF	TGTGCCTGGAACGCGGCGGGAGTCTCCTACAATGAGCAGTTCTTC
TRBV28	.	TRBJ2-3	.	CASSFGGLGGTDTQYF	TGTGCCAGCAGTTTTGGAGGGCTGGGGGGCACAGATACGCAGTATTTT
TRBV5-1	.	TRBJ2-3	.	CASSSLAEDTQYF	TGCGCCAGCAGTTCCCTAGCTGAAGATACGCAGTATTTT
TRBV5-6	.	TRBJ2-2	TRBD1	CASSGGTGVAGELFF	TGTGCCAGCAGCGGCGGGACAGGGGTTGCCGGGGAGCTGTTTTTT
TRBV4-1	.	TRBJ2-2	.	CASSFPRGELFF	TGCGCCAGCAGCTTCCCCCGGGGGGAGCTGTTTTTT
TRBV29-1	.	TRBJ1-1	TRBD1	CSVRTGGYTEAFF	TGCAGCGTTCGGACAGGGGGCTACACTGAAGCTTTCTTT
TRBV6-5	.	TRBJ2-1	TRBD2	CASSYGGGSYNEQFF	TGTGCCAGCAGTTATGGGGGGGGCTCCTACAATGAGCAGTTCTTC
TRBV10-3	.	TRBJ2-3	.	CAGGGVADTQYF	TGTGCAGGAGGGGGGGTTGCAGATACGCAGTATTTT
TRBV6-5	.	TRBJ2-2	.	CASRRARGGELFF	TGTGCCAGCAGAAGAGCCAGGGGCGGGGAGCTGTTTTTT
TRBV6-1	once	TRBJ1-5	TRBD1	CASSLQGGDQPQHF	TGTGCCAGCAGCCTACAGGGGGGGGATCAGCCCCAGCATTTT
TRBV30	.	TRBJ1-1	.	CAWSRTGGDTEAFF	TGTGCCTGGTCTAGAACCGGGGGTGACACTGAAGCTTTCTTT
TRBV6-1	.	TRBJ1-2	.	CASSEWTNFGYTF	TGTGCCAGCAGTGAATGGACTAATTTTGGCTACACCTTC